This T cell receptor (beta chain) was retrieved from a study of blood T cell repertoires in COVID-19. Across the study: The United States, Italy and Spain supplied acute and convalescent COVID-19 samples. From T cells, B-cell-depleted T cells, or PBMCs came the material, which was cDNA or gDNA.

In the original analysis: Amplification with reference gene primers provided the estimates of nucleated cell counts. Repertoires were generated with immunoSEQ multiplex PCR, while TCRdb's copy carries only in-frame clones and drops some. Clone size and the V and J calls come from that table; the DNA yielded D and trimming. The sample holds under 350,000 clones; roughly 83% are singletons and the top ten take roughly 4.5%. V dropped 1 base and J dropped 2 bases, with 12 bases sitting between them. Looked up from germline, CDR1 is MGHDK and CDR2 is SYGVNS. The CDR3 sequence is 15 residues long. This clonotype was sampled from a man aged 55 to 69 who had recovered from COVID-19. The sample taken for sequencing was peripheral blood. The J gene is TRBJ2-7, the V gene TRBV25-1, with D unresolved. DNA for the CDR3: TGTGCCAGCAGTGAATCGATAGAAAGCCCCTACGAGCAGTACTTC. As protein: CASSESIESPYEQYF.